This is a list of T cell receptor beta chains from one sample in a study of early T cells in non-severe SARS-CoV-2 infection. TCRdb passed the 5' RACE reads through MiXCR, listing each CDR3 protein once. The repertoire holds about 90,000 distinct CDR3 sequences, about 12% seen once, with about 4.4% in the top ten. The sample consisted of whole blood, taken at baseline. The source of these receptors is an adult who was a healthcare worker with PCR-confirmed SARS-CoV-2 infection or an uninfected control (not recorded which). Both conserved end residues are part of each CDR3. The D gene is left open where the match is weak. Rows give clone size only sometimes, using once, few, many, or a class for an expanded clone.

CASITLAGGATGELFF	TGTGCCAGCATCACCCTAGCGGGGGGCGCTACCGGGGAGCTGTTTTTT	few	TRBD2	TRBV6-1	TRBJ2-2
CASTYYNEQFF	TGTGCCAGCACCTACTACAATGAGCAGTTCTTC	many	.	TRBV5-6	TRBJ2-1
CASITTGGQETQYF	TGTGCCAGCATCACAACAGGGGGCCAAGAGACCCAGTACTTC	few	TRBD1	TRBV11-2	TRBJ2-5
CASSGDRPGSGNTIYF	TGTGCCAGCAGTGGGGACAGGCCCGGCTCTGGAAACACCATATATTTT	.	TRBD1	TRBV6-1	TRBJ1-3
CASSLYGTTSKNTIYF	TGTGCCAGCAGCTTGTATGGGACAACTTCTAAAAACACCATATATTTT	.	.	TRBV5-8	TRBJ1-3
CASGLAREAPLSYGYTF	TGTGCTAGTGGTTTGGCCCGGGAGGCTCCCTTAAGCTATGGCTACACCTTC	few	.	TRBV12-5	TRBJ1-2
CASSLRTGTDTQYF	TGTGCCAGCAGCCTTAGGACAGGGACAGATACGCAGTATTTT	.	TRBD1	TRBV13	TRBJ2-3
CASSLLHGNTGELFF	TGTGCCAGCAGCTTACTTCATGGGAACACCGGGGAGCTGTTTTTT	many	.	TRBV7-3	TRBJ2-2
CASSLGASGDTQYF	TGTGCCAGCAGTTTAGGCGCGTCTGGGGATACGCAGTATTTT	.	.	TRBV12-3/TRBV12-4	TRBJ2-3
CASSLGGTAIPNQPQHF	TGTGCCAGCAGCTTAGGAGGGACAGCGATTCCTAATCAGCCCCAGCATTTT	.	TRBD1	TRBV7-9	TRBJ1-5
CSAFRLAGDQETQYF	TGCAGCGCCTTCCGACTAGCGGGAGACCAAGAGACCCAGTACTTC	few	TRBD2	TRBV29-1	TRBJ2-5
CASSLQLTNTGELFF	TGTGCCAGCAGCTTGCAACTAACGAACACCGGGGAGCTGTTTTTT	many	.	TRBV7-8	TRBJ2-2
CASSHLADTQYF	TGTGCCAGCAGCCACCTCGCAGATACGCAGTATTTT	many	.	TRBV27	TRBJ2-3